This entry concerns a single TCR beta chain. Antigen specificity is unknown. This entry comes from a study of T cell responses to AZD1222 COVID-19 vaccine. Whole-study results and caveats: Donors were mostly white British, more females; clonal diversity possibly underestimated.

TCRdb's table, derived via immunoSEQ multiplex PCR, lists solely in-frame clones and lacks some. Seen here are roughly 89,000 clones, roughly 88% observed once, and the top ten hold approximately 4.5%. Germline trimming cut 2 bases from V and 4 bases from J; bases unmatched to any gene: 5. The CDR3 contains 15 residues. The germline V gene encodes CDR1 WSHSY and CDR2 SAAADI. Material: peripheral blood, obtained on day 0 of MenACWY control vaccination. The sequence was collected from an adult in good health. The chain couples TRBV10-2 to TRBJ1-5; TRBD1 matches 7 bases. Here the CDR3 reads CASSENWTGNQPQHF. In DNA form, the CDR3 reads TGCGCCAGCAGTGAGAATTGGACAGGTAATCAGCCCCAGCATTTT.